A selection of T cell receptor beta chains follows, all from one sample in a study of cytomegalovirus exposure and HLA in healthy donors. Assay used: immunoSEQ multiplex PCR; TCRdb lists only in-frame clones, some missing. The sample contains some 130,000 clones, around 76% of which appear only once. The sequenced sample was PBMCs. The source of these receptors is a male donor in good health and CMV-seronegative. Both conserved end residues are part of each CDR3. The order of the fields is D gene, V gene, clone size, J gene, CDR3 protein, CDR3 DNA. A D gene is named only where the DNA matches it firmly. Rows may omit the clone size; those that give it use once, few, many or a size class.

D gene: NA; V gene: TRBV5-8; clone size: NA; J gene: TRBJ1-5; CDR3 protein: CASSLRGPQHF; CDR3 DNA: TGTGCCAGCAGCCTAAGAGGGCCCCAGCATTTT
D gene: NA; V gene: TRBV2; clone size: few; J gene: TRBJ2-3; CDR3 protein: CASSLLEDSTDTQYF; CDR3 DNA: TGTGCCAGCAGTCTCCTAGAAGACTCCACAGATACGCAGTATTTT
D gene: TRBD1; V gene: TRBV7-9; clone size: few; J gene: TRBJ2-1; CDR3 protein: CSSSLGQGAFNEQFF; CDR3 DNA: TGTTCCAGCAGCTTGGGGCAGGGGGCGTTCAATGAGCAGTTCTTC
D gene: NA; V gene: TRBV28; clone size: NA; J gene: TRBJ1-6; CDR3 protein: CALGKGVRTNSPLHF; CDR3 DNA: TGTGCCCTGGGGAAGGGGGTCCGTACGAATTCACCCCTCCACTTT
D gene: NA; V gene: TRBV6-1; clone size: NA; J gene: TRBJ2-3; CDR3 protein: CASSEVGPRGDTQYF; CDR3 DNA: TGTGCCAGCAGTGAAGTTGGCCCCCGAGGAGATACGCAGTATTTT
D gene: NA; V gene: TRBV28; clone size: once; J gene: TRBJ1-2; CDR3 protein: CASRSGDYGYTF; CDR3 DNA: TGTGCCAGCAGGTCCGGGGACTATGGCTACACCTTC
D gene: NA; V gene: TRBV4-3; clone size: NA; J gene: TRBJ2-2; CDR3 protein: CASSQDHSLIVAGELFF; CDR3 DNA: TGCGCCAGCAGCCAAGATCACTCCCTGATAGTCGCCGGGGAGCTGTTTTTT
D gene: TRBD1; V gene: TRBV7-9; clone size: NA; J gene: TRBJ2-7; CDR3 protein: CSSSSTGTGEQYF; CDR3 DNA: TGTTCCAGCAGCTCAACCGGGACAGGGGAGCAGTACTTC
D gene: NA; V gene: TRBV21-1; clone size: NA; J gene: TRBJ1-6; CDR3 protein: CASSIRGYSYNSPLHF; CDR3 DNA: TGTGCCAGCAGCATTAGGGGATACTCCTATAATTCACCCCTCCACTTT
D gene: NA; V gene: TRBV10-2; clone size: NA; J gene: TRBJ1-5; CDR3 protein: CATLTDNQPQHF; CDR3 DNA: TGCGCCACCTTGACAGATAATCAGCCCCAGCATTTT
D gene: NA; V gene: TRBV10-3; clone size: NA; J gene: TRBJ2-1; CDR3 protein: CAISDPKTAGYNEQFF; CDR3 DNA: TGTGCCATCAGTGACCCCAAAACGGCGGGGTACAATGAGCAGTTCTTC
D gene: NA; V gene: TRBV15; clone size: NA; J gene: TRBJ2-7; CDR3 protein: CATSNGGESYEQYF; CDR3 DNA: TGTGCCACCAGCAACGGGGGAGAGTCGTACGAGCAGTACTTC
D gene: NA; V gene: TRBV21-1; clone size: NA; J gene: TRBJ2-3; CDR3 protein: CASSFPGTHTDTQYF; CDR3 DNA: TGTGCCAGCAGCTTCCCCGGGACTCACACAGATACGCAGTATTTT
D gene: NA; V gene: TRBV30; clone size: NA; J gene: TRBJ2-2; CDR3 protein: CAWSVRQGSFPGELFF; CDR3 DNA: TGTGCCTGGAGTGTACGGCAGGGTAGTTTTCCCGGGGAGCTGTTTTTT
D gene: TRBD1; V gene: TRBV19; clone size: NA; J gene: TRBJ2-7; CDR3 protein: CASSIGQGTYEQYF; CDR3 DNA: TGTGCCAGTAGTATAGGACAGGGGACCTACGAGCAGTACTTC
D gene: NA; V gene: TRBV6-4; clone size: NA; J gene: TRBJ1-5; CDR3 protein: CASSDLKDRISNQPQHF; CDR3 DNA: TGTGCCAGCAGTGACCTTAAAGACAGGATCAGCAATCAGCCCCAGCATTTT
D gene: TRBD2; V gene: TRBV7-3; clone size: once; J gene: TRBJ2-1; CDR3 protein: CASSFTGPGLAGAPYNEQFF; CDR3 DNA: TGTGCCAGCAGCTTTACGGGGCCGGGACTAGCGGGGGCACCTTACAATGAGCAGTTCTTC
D gene: NA; V gene: TRBV5-1; clone size: NA; J gene: TRBJ2-5; CDR3 protein: CASSLGLEETQYF; CDR3 DNA: TGCGCCAGCAGCTTGGGACTAGAGGAGACCCAGTACTTC
D gene: NA; V gene: TRBV5-6; clone size: NA; J gene: TRBJ2-7; CDR3 protein: CASSLEVNGYEQYF; CDR3 DNA: TGTGCCAGCAGCTTGGAGGTTAACGGGTACGAGCAGTACTTC
D gene: TRBD2; V gene: TRBV6-1; clone size: NA; J gene: TRBJ2-3; CDR3 protein: CASSPVRGGDTQYF; CDR3 DNA: TGTGCCAGCAGCCCTGTTCGGGGGGGAGATACGCAGTATTTT
D gene: TRBD2; V gene: TRBV4-1; clone size: NA; J gene: TRBJ2-1; CDR3 protein: CASSPGGQPTPYNEQFF; CDR3 DNA: TGCGCCAGCAGCCCGGGAGGGCAGCCTACCCCCTACAATGAGCAGTTCTTC
D gene: NA; V gene: TRBV4-3; clone size: few; J gene: TRBJ2-7; CDR3 protein: CASSQDRGSAYEQYF; CDR3 DNA: TGCGCCAGCAGCCAAGATAGGGGATCTGCCTACGAGCAGTACTTC
D gene: NA; V gene: TRBV28; clone size: NA; J gene: TRBJ1-5; CDR3 protein: CASIKGGRQPQHF; CDR3 DNA: TGTGCCAGCATTAAGGGGGGGCGGCAGCCCCAGCATTTT
D gene: NA; V gene: TRBV6-1; clone size: few; J gene: TRBJ1-2; CDR3 protein: CASSEANRLTLYGYTF; CDR3 DNA: TGTGCCAGCAGTGAAGCGAACAGGTTGACTCTCTATGGCTACACCTTC
D gene: NA; V gene: TRBV27; clone size: few; J gene: TRBJ2-3; CDR3 protein: CASSPGGHTDTQYF; CDR3 DNA: TGTGCCAGCAGTCCCGGGGGGCACACAGATACGCAGTATTTT
D gene: TRBD2; V gene: TRBV5-1; clone size: NA; J gene: TRBJ2-3; CDR3 protein: CASSLVLAGGGDTQYF; CDR3 DNA: TGCGCCAGCAGCTTGGTCCTAGCGGGGGGAGGAGATACGCAGTATTTT
D gene: TRBD1; V gene: TRBV19; clone size: NA; J gene: TRBJ1-2; CDR3 protein: CASSTLTGNGYTF; CDR3 DNA: TGTGCCAGTAGTACCCTGACAGGGAATGGCTACACCTTC
D gene: NA; V gene: TRBV30; clone size: NA; J gene: TRBJ1-2; CDR3 protein: CARRGGRIYGYTF; CDR3 DNA: TGTGCCCGGAGGGGAGGACGGATCTATGGCTACACCTTC
D gene: TRBD1; V gene: TRBV28; clone size: once; J gene: TRBJ1-2; CDR3 protein: CASSSPPGQGAFGYTF; CDR3 DNA: TGTGCCAGCAGTTCTCCCCCCGGACAGGGGGCTTTTGGCTACACCTTC
D gene: NA; V gene: TRBV6-6; clone size: once; J gene: TRBJ1-2; CDR3 protein: CASSYATGTANYGYTF; CDR3 DNA: TGTGCCAGCAGTTATGCGACCGGGACTGCTAACTATGGCTACACCTTC
D gene: NA; V gene: TRBV5-6; clone size: NA; J gene: TRBJ2-7; CDR3 protein: CASSRRQVFSYEQYF; CDR3 DNA: TGTGCCAGCAGTAGACGGCAGGTATTCTCCTACGAGCAGTACTTC
D gene: NA; V gene: TRBV5-1; clone size: NA; J gene: TRBJ2-1; CDR3 protein: CASSTTGNYNEQFF; CDR3 DNA: TGCGCCAGCAGCACAACAGGGAACTACAATGAGCAGTTCTTC
D gene: TRBD2; V gene: TRBV5-4; clone size: NA; J gene: TRBJ2-1; CDR3 protein: CASRSGRNSEQFF; CDR3 DNA: TGTGCCAGCCGTAGCGGGAGAAACAGTGAGCAGTTCTTC
D gene: NA; V gene: TRBV7-8; clone size: NA; J gene: TRBJ2-3; CDR3 protein: CASSTSGTDTQYF; CDR3 DNA: TGTGCCAGCAGCACTAGTGGCACAGATACGCAGTATTTT
D gene: NA; V gene: TRBV10-3; clone size: NA; J gene: TRBJ1-5; CDR3 protein: CAISRGQGDQPQHF; CDR3 DNA: TGTGCCATCAGTAGGGGACAAGGTGATCAGCCCCAGCATTTT
D gene: NA; V gene: TRBV30; clone size: few; J gene: TRBJ2-1; CDR3 protein: CACRTGSWANEQFF; CDR3 DNA: TGTGCCTGCCGAACAGGGAGTTGGGCCAATGAGCAGTTCTTC
D gene: NA; V gene: TRBV11-2; clone size: NA; J gene: TRBJ2-5; CDR3 protein: CASSSGVQETQYF; CDR3 DNA: TGTGCCAGCAGTTCAGGGGTACAAGAGACCCAGTACTTC
D gene: TRBD1; V gene: TRBV28; clone size: once; J gene: TRBJ1-1; CDR3 protein: CASSPPNRGVTEAFF; CDR3 DNA: TGTGCCAGCAGTCCCCCTAACAGGGGGGTCACTGAAGCTTTCTTT
D gene: TRBD1; V gene: TRBV15; clone size: NA; J gene: TRBJ1-4; CDR3 protein: CATRQGANEKLFF; CDR3 DNA: TGTGCCACCCGACAGGGGGCTAATGAAAAACTGTTTTTT
D gene: NA; V gene: TRBV21-1; clone size: NA; J gene: TRBJ2-2; CDR3 protein: CASSLTWVAAGPGELFF; CDR3 DNA: TGTGCCAGCAGCCTAACATGGGTAGCGGCGGGGCCCGGGGAGCTGTTTTTT
D gene: NA; V gene: TRBV30; clone size: NA; J gene: TRBJ1-2; CDR3 protein: CAWSGVGLRF; CDR3 DNA: TGTGCCTGGAGTGGGGTGGGGCTCCGCTTC
D gene: TRBD1; V gene: TRBV18; clone size: NA; J gene: TRBJ1-1; CDR3 protein: CASSTTDRRNTEAFF; CDR3 DNA: TGTGCCAGCTCAACAACGGACAGGCGGAACACTGAAGCTTTCTTT
D gene: NA; V gene: TRBV4-1; clone size: NA; J gene: TRBJ1-5; CDR3 protein: CASSQQGSNQPQHF; CDR3 DNA: TGCGCCAGCAGCCAACAGGGTAGCAATCAGCCCCAGCATTTT
D gene: NA; V gene: TRBV6-1; clone size: once; J gene: TRBJ2-7; CDR3 protein: CASTEYYEQYF; CDR3 DNA: TGTGCCAGCACTGAGTATTACGAGCAGTACTTC
D gene: NA; V gene: TRBV11-2; clone size: NA; J gene: TRBJ2-5; CDR3 protein: CASSLDYRGNRETQYF; CDR3 DNA: TGTGCCAGCAGCTTAGATTATAGGGGTAATAGAGAGACCCAGTACTTC
D gene: TRBD2; V gene: TRBV11-2; clone size: NA; J gene: TRBJ2-1; CDR3 protein: CASSFPKASGRRNEQFF; CDR3 DNA: TGTGCCAGCAGCTTCCCTAAAGCTAGCGGGAGACGCAATGAGCAGTTCTTC
D gene: NA; V gene: TRBV2; clone size: NA; J gene: TRBJ1-5; CDR3 protein: CASSGQNSNQPQHF; CDR3 DNA: TGTGCCAGCAGTGGACAGAATAGCAATCAGCCCCAGCATTTT
D gene: NA; V gene: TRBV28; clone size: NA; J gene: TRBJ2-1; CDR3 protein: CASRDSPSYNEQFF; CDR3 DNA: TGTGCCAGCAGGGACAGCCCCTCCTACAATGAGCAGTTCTTC
D gene: TRBD2; V gene: TRBV6-1; clone size: NA; J gene: TRBJ2-7; CDR3 protein: CASSEGTSGRVLDHEQYF; CDR3 DNA: TGTGCCAGCAGTGAAGGCACTAGCGGGAGGGTACTGGACCACGAGCAGTACTTC
D gene: TRBD2; V gene: TRBV9; clone size: NA; J gene: TRBJ2-7; CDR3 protein: CASSVAGERVAGSHEQYF; CDR3 DNA: TGTGCCAGCAGCGTAGCTGGGGAGAGGGTAGCGGGGTCCCACGAGCAGTACTTC
D gene: TRBD2; V gene: TRBV7-3; clone size: NA; J gene: TRBJ2-7; CDR3 protein: CASSLVGGGYEQYF; CDR3 DNA: TGTGCCAGCAGCTTAGTGGGGGGGGGTTACGAGCAGTACTTC
D gene: NA; V gene: TRBV7-9; clone size: once; J gene: TRBJ2-2; CDR3 protein: CSSSSNWELFF; CDR3 DNA: TGTTCCAGCAGCTCAAATTGGGAGCTGTTTTTT
D gene: NA; V gene: TRBV7-2; clone size: NA; J gene: TRBJ1-2; CDR3 protein: CASSLSQGGYGYTF; CDR3 DNA: TGTGCCAGCAGCTTATCGCAGGGCGGCTATGGCTACACCTTC